The 26 T cell receptor beta chains in this list originate from one sample, sequenced in a study of HIV-infected children after antiretroviral therapy interruption. The treatment: PENTA 11 planned treatment interruption arm or continuous ART arm. A 3' RACE protocol on RNA, with unique molecular identifiers, produced the TCR library. TCRdb independently ran MiXCR on the 3' RACE reads; one entry per CDR3 protein. Of approximately 95,000 distinct CDR3 sequences in the sample, approximately 6.9% were seen once. Specimen: CD45RA+ CD4+ T cells from PBMCs, pooled from several time points, collected from a donor given antiretroviral therapy, either interrupted or continuous. Subset in this sample: naive CD4+ CD45RA+ CD45RO- T cells. All receptors derive from a pool of human donors with HIV.

As concerns this clonotype: An end of the junction differs from the germline gene, which may be a read error. V and J are TRBV15 and TRBJ2-1; D tentatively fits TRBD1 or TRBD2 (7 bases each). The CDR3 totals 17 residues. Germline V gene data show CDR1 as LNHNV and CDR2 as YYDKDF (reference sequence). The CDR3 DNA follows: TGTGCCAGCAGCTACAACCCGCCAGGGGGAGGGGGCGATGAGCAGTTCTTC. Its translation: CASSYNPPGGGGDEQFF.

The chain uses TRBV9 and TRBJ1-2; possible D gene TRBD1, 5 bases. The CDR3 totals 15 residues. Trimming cost V 7 bases and J 0 bases, with 16 bases left between them. CDR1 and CDR2 (germline): SGDLS, YYNGEE. The CDR3 DNA follows: TGTGCCAGCTCCTCAAGCGGGGGGGCTAACTATGGCTACACCTTC. It encodes CASSSSGGANYGYTF. The full variable domain, completed using reference TRBV9 and TRBJ1-2, is DSGVTQTPKHLITATGQRVTLRCSPRSGDLSVYWYQQSLDQGLQFLIQYYNGEERAKGNILERFSAQQFPDLHSELNLSSLELGDSALYFCASSSSGGANYGYTFGSGTRLTVV.

This clonotype was seen ten or more times. This chain uses TRBV27 with TRBJ2-3; D is ambiguous. V was pared by 9 bases and J by 1 base, with 14 bases between. The germline V gene has CDR1 MNHEY and CDR2 SMNVEV (reference sequence). The CDR3 contains 14 residues. CDR3 bases: TGTGCCAGTGCTGTGGGCCTTGGCACAGATACGCAGTATTTT. It is translated as CASAVGLGTDTQYF.

This clonotype was observed at least ten times. The chain couples TRBV7-2 to TRBJ2-5; D gene unclear. Germline V CDR1 and CDR2: SGHTA, FQGNSA. Trimming pared 4 bases from V and 6 bases from J, leaving 12 bases between. The CDR3 consists of 13 residues. This CDR3 is CASSSGSSQTQYF. CDR3 DNA: TGTGCCAGCAGCTCAGGAAGTTCACAGACCCAGTACTTC.

The sample holds many counts of this clonotype. This chain uses TRBV6-4 with TRBJ2-1; perhaps D is TRBD1 or TRBD2 (5 bases each). The CDR3 runs 16 residues. Trimming took 5 bases from V and 5 from J, leaving 19 bases between them. CDR1 and CDR2 from the germline V gene are MRHNA and SNTAGT. CDR3 sequence: CASSRTGTKINNEQFF. The DNA of the CDR3 is TGTGCCAGCAGTAGAACCGGGACCAAGATTAACAATGAGCAGTTCTTC.

This chain uses TRBV6-5 with TRBJ2-1, with 8 bases that match TRBD2. The CDR3 consists of 19 residues. Trimming at V came to 2 bases and at J to 5 bases, leaving 17 bases not matched to a gene. Germline CDR1 and CDR2: MNHEY and SVGAGI. This CDR3 reads CASSYVPTSVHRGNNEQFF. In DNA, the CDR3 is TGTGCCAGCAGTTACGTGCCGACTAGCGTCCATAGAGGTAACAATGAGCAGTTCTTC.

This clonotype appeared many times. V and J are TRBV25-1 and TRBJ2-7; perhaps TRBD2 as D (7 bases). This CDR3 is built from 14 residues. Germline V gene lookup returns CDR1 MGHDK and CDR2 SYGVNS. With 11 bases removed from V and 0 bases from J, the gap between germline ends came to 17 bases. This chain's CDR3 is CASWGGPSSYEQYF. The CDR3 DNA is TGTGCCTCCTGGGGGGGCCCCAGCTCCTACGAGCAGTACTTC.

This clonotype occurred many times. The gene calls are TRBV12-3 or TRBV12-4 and TRBJ2-7, with no clear D. The ends were cut back, 3 bases at V and 10 bases at J, with 10 bases in the middle. The CDR3 has 11 residues. As DNA, the CDR3 is TGTGCCAGCAGTTTCTCTAGGGAACAGTACTTC. Translating it yields CASSFSREQYF.

This clonotype was found many times. The chain is built from TRBV7-9 and TRBJ2-3, with 7 bases lining up with TRBD2. The CDR3 spans 13 residues. With 4 bases clipped from V and 10 bases from J, the junction kept 8 bases outside the gene matches. CDR1 and CDR2 from the germline V gene are SEHNR and FQNEAQ (reference sequence). In nucleotides, the CDR3 is TGTGCCAGCAGCTCCCAGGGAGGGGATCCGCAGTATTTT. Amino acid sequence: CASSSQGGDPQYF. The whole variable domain, remainder taken from reference TRBV7-9 and TRBJ2-3, is DTGVSQNPRHKITKRGQNVTFRCDPISEHNRLYWYRQTLGQGPEFLTYFQNEAQLEKSRLLSDRFSAERPKGSFSTLEIQRTEQGDSAMYLCASSSQGGDPQYFGPGTRLTVL.

This clonotype occurred many times. V gene TRBV7-2 combines with J gene TRBJ2-2; the match to TRBD2 covers 7 bases. Germline lookup yields CDR1 SGHTA and CDR2 FQGNSA. V gave up 2 bases and J gave up 6 bases; unmatched junction bases: 12. The CDR3 length is 17 residues. Written as DNA, the CDR3 is TGTGCCAGCAGCTTAATCCGTAGGACTAGGACCCCCGGGGAGCTGTTTTTT. Translated, it gives CASSLIRRTRTPGELFF.

This clonotype was found a few times. The chain combines TRBV27 with TRBJ2-7; D is undetermined. Germline-derived CDR1 and CDR2 are MNHEY and SMNVEV (reference sequence). Trimming took off 2 bases at V and 5 bases at J, with 10 bases between the two ends. The CDR3 has 13 amino acids. The CDR3, as DNA: TGTGCCAGCAGTTTAAGAGTATTCGACGAGCAGTACTTC. This codes for CASSLRVFDEQYF.

This clonotype was counted a few times. The chain employs TRBV4-1 and TRBJ1-2, with 9 bases fitting TRBD1. Looked up from germline, CDR1 is MGHRA and CDR2 is YSYEKL. The CDR3 length is 14 residues. V shed 4 bases and J 8 bases; nucleotides not matched to a gene: 8. The CDR3 DNA reads TGCGCCAGCAGCCGAACAGGGGGCGGTCGGGGCTACACCTTC. It yields the protein CASSRTGGGRGYTF.

This clonotype was counted at least ten times. V and J are TRBV7-9 and TRBJ2-1, with TRBD2 matching 7 bases. In germline, CDR1 is SEHNR, CDR2 FQNEAQ (reference sequence). CDR3 size: 16 residues. With V trimmed by 1 base and J by 9 bases, 12 bases remained unmatched. The chain's CDR3 is CASSLGLQRGESEQFF. Here the CDR3 DNA reads TGTGCCAGCAGCTTAGGGCTTCAACGGGGGGAGTCTGAGCAGTTCTTC.

The chain combines TRBV7-3 with TRBJ2-1; 7 bases are a match to TRBD1. Trimming took 4 bases from V and 10 from J; bases not matched to a gene: 4. This CDR3 spans 12 amino acids. Germline lookup yields CDR1 SGHTA and CDR2 FQGTGA. The CDR3 reads CASSYDRVEQFF. CDR3 nucleotides: TGTGCCAGCAGCTATGACAGGGTCGAGCAGTTCTTC.

A word on this clonotype: Just one base apart from a much larger clone, this may be a read error. The J gene is TRBJ1-1, the V gene TRBV5-1, with 9 bases aligning to TRBD1. CDR1 SGHRS and CDR2 YFSETQ come from the germline V gene. CDR3 size: 16 residues. This CDR3 is CASSSSRDRVQTEALF. The CDR3 DNA reads as TGCGCCAGCAGCTCGTCCCGGGACAGGGTGCAGACTGAAGCTTTATTT.

This clonotype was picked up many times. The chain carries TRBV11-1 and TRBJ2-1; 8 nucleotides agree with TRBD2. Germline loops: CDR1 SGHAT, CDR2 FQDESV (reference sequence). This CDR3 has 15 amino acids. The V gene end was trimmed by 1 base and the J gene end by 6 bases; junction bases not matched to a gene: 5. DNA of the CDR3: TGTGCCAGCAGCTTAGTAGCGGGATTCGTCAATGAGCAGTTCTTC. Translating it yields CASSLVAGFVNEQFF.

This clonotype was seen ten or more times. The chain recombines TRBV19 with TRBJ1-4; no clear D gene. Germline CDR1 and CDR2: LNHDA and SQIVND (reference sequence). CDR3 size: 13 residues. Trimming shortened V by 3 bases and J by 8 bases, and 10 bases separated the two germline ends. In nucleotides, the CDR3 is TGTGCCAGTAGTATTCTCGGCGGAGAAAAACTGTTTTTT. Its translation: CASSILGGEKLFF.

This clonotype showed up many times. The chain links TRBV7-2 to TRBJ2-3; the match to TRBD1 covers 7 bases. Germline V gene sequence: CDR1 SGHTA, CDR2 FQGNSA. The CDR3 is 15 amino acids. V dropped 4 bases and J dropped 5; count of bases not matched to a gene: 9. The chain's CDR3 is CASSSSRGWIDTQYF. CDR3 bases: TGTGCCAGCAGCTCCTCCAGGGGGTGGATAGATACGCAGTATTTT.

A few counts support this clonotype. The rearrangement joins TRBV11-2 to TRBJ1-1; D not resolved. V was pared by 1 base and J by 3 bases, with 6 bases between. The CDR3 has 13 residues. Germline V lookup: CDR1 SGHAT, CDR2 FQNNGV. The CDR3 loop reads CASSLVRDTEAFF. The CDR3 coding sequence is TGTGCCAGCAGCTTAGTTCGGGACACTGAAGCTTTCTTT. Full variable domain (missing parts from reference TRBV11-2 and TRBJ1-1): EAGVAQSPRYKIIEKRQSVAFWCNPISGHATLYWYQQILGQGPKLLIQFQNNGVVDDSQLPKDRFSAERLKGVDSTLKIQPAKLEDSAVYLCASSLVRDTEAFFGQGTRLTVV.

J is TRBJ2-3 and V is TRBV10-3; D unclear. The germline V and J ends were trimmed by 11 bases and 5 bases, with 17 bases remaining between them. Germline CDR1 ENHRY, CDR2 SYGVKD. This CDR3 contains 13 residues. The chain's CDR3 is CARRGLFRDTQYF. The CDR3 nucleotides are TGTGCCCGCCGAGGATTATTTCGAGATACGCAGTATTTT.

This clonotype showed up just a few times. The V and J genes are TRBV6-1 and TRBJ1-5; D call uncertain. The CDR3 sequence is 13 residues long. V lost 5 bases and J 4 bases, leaving 9 bases between the germline ends. From germline, CDR1 is MNHNS and CDR2 SASEGT. DNA for the CDR3: TGTGCCAGCAGTAAGCCGTATAATCAGCCCCAGCATTTT. Translated: CASSKPYNQPQHF.

This clonotype was recorded many times. The chain carries TRBV7-9 and TRBJ2-7, with D possibly matching TRBD2 (7 bases). Germline V gene lookup returns CDR1 SEHNR and CDR2 FQNEAQ (reference sequence). The CDR3 loop spans 13 amino acids. The V end was cut by 7 bases, the J end by 5 bases, with 15 bases between. In DNA form, the CDR3 reads TGTGCCAGCACGGGGGGCACAGATAACGAGCAGTACTTC. Protein: CASTGGTDNEQYF.

This clonotype occurred a few times. The gene calls are TRBV5-1 and TRBJ1-1; D is undetermined. The CDR3 consists of 13 residues. V was trimmed by 2 bases and J by 2 bases, leaving 7 bases between them. Germline loops: CDR1 SGHRS, CDR2 YFSETQ. This CDR3 is CASSFATNTEAFF. The CDR3 bases are TGCGCCAGCAGCTTCGCCACAAACACTGAAGCTTTCTTT.

This clonotype was recorded at least ten times. The chain carries TRBV6-4 and TRBJ1-5; TRBD1 aligns across 7 bases. The CDR3 consists of 15 residues. Germline CDR1 reads MRHNA; CDR2 reads SNTAGT. Losses at the gene ends were 7 bases for V and 7 bases for J; bases not matched to a gene: 13. The CDR3 is CASTLLQGGGQPQHF. In DNA form, the CDR3 reads TGTGCCAGCACCCTTTTGCAGGGGGGAGGCCAGCCCCAGCATTTT.

This clonotype was observed many times. The J gene is TRBJ2-1, the V gene TRBV5-1; D perhaps matches TRBD1 (6 bases). Trimming shortened V by 4 bases and J by 8 bases, and 7 bases separated the two germline ends. The CDR3 consists of 11 residues. Germline V gene lookup returns CDR1 SGHRS and CDR2 YFSETQ. CDR3 loop: CASSHRDEQFF. The CDR3 DNA reads TGCGCCAGCAGCCACAGGGATGAGCAGTTCTTC. Filled out from reference TRBV5-1 and TRBJ2-1, the complete variable domain reads KAGVTQTPRYLIKTRGQQVTLSCSPISGHRSVSWYQQTPGQGLQFLFEYFSETQRNKGNFPGRFSGRQFSNSRSEMNVSTLELGDSALYLCASSHRDEQFFGPGTRLTVL.

V usage is TRBV25-1 and J usage is TRBJ2-4, with D perhaps matching TRBD2 (6 bases). Germline V lookup: CDR1 MGHDK, CDR2 SYGVNS. This CDR3 has 15 amino acids. V was clipped by 6 bases and J by 8 bases, with 20 bases between them. This CDR3 is CASRSPGGRGDIQYF. For the CDR3, the DNA is TGTGCCAGCAGATCCCCTGGGGGGAGAGGGGACATTCAGTACTTC.